The subject of this entry is one TCR beta chain. Antigen unknown. The junction does not match germline at one end; this may be a read error. The table came from immunoSEQ multiplex PCR; TCRdb's copy has only in-frame clones and leaves some out. The table has 90,000 to 150,000 clones, roughly 95% seen once. The sample comes from a study of graft-versus-host responses after intestinal transplantation. About the research overall: All recipients were transplanted with multivisceral, liver-intestinal, or isolated intestinal grafts. Broader study findings: Investigators detected GvH clones in recipient marrow, with some emerging earlier in ileum or blood. Individuals carrying graft-donor T cell macrochimerism showed high graft-versus-host to host-versus-graft clonal ratios in allografts. Peak GvH clone levels in circulation were associated with early post-transplant HvG declines.

The CDR3 runs 10 residues. Germline CDR1 reads SQVTM; CDR2 reads ANQGSEA. The sequence derives from a human donor who received an intestinal transplant. This material consisted of unstimulated CD8+ T cells sorted from spleen or lymph node cells, taken before intestinal transplant. The chain carries TRBV29-1 and TRBJ1-1; no firm D call. As DNA, the CDR3 is TGCAGCGTTGTAGGAACAGACGAATCCTTT. Amino acids: CSVVGTDESF. The variable domain in full, with the rest retrieved from reference TRBV29-1 and TRBJ1-1, is SAVISQKPSRDICQRGTSLTIQCQVDSQVTMMFWYRQQPGQSLTLIATANQGSEATYESGFVIDKFPISRPNLTFSTLTVSNMSPEDSSIYLCSVVGTDESFGQGTRLTVV.